Listed here are 2 T cell receptor beta chains from one sample, sequenced in a study of cytomegalovirus exposure and HLA in healthy donors. The PCR ran on 60 Vbeta and 13 Jbeta primers. TCRdb keeps only in-frame clones here, not all; method: immunoSEQ multiplex PCR. The table lists under 200,000 clones. Source material: PBMCs. These receptors all stem from a woman aged 18 to 35 in good health and CMV-seropositive.

This chain uses TRBV5-5 with TRBJ1-3; no reliable D call. Germline assignment: CDR1 SGHKS and CDR2 YYEKEE (reference sequence). V lost 6 bases and J lost 1, with 11 bases in between. The CDR3 totals 14 residues. The CDR3 sequence is CASTNSRSGNTIYF. The CDR3 bases are TGTGCCAGCACCAACTCGAGATCTGGAAACACCATATATTTT.

CDR3: CASSYEQGPYEQYF. The CDR3 nucleotides are TGTGCCAGCAGCTATGAACAGGGGCCCTACGAGCAGTACTTC. The gene calls are TRBV4-2 and TRBJ2-5; 7 bases match TRBD1. The J call may be mistaken, given a closer DNA end match to TRBJ2-7. Germline V gene data show CDR1 as LGHNA and CDR2 as YNFKEQ. CDR3 length: 14 residues.